The 5 T cell receptor beta chains given below trace back to one sample, sequenced in a study of blood T cell repertoires in COVID-19. TCRdb's table, derived via immunoSEQ multiplex PCR, lists solely in-frame clones and lacks some. The sample carries approximately 150,000 clones, around 87% recorded once. Sequencing used PBMCs or T cells enriched from blood (not recorded which). The receptors here all came from a man aged 60 to 69 who had recovered from COVID-19.

This rearrangement joins TRBV18 to TRBJ1-5, with a possible D match to TRBD1 (6 bases). The CDR3 is 14 amino acids. Germline CDR1 KGHSH, CDR2 LQKENI. V lost 2 bases and J lost 5, with 10 bases in between. The CDR3 region has the DNA TGTGCCAGCTCACCAACCAGGGGCTATCAGCCCCAGCATTTT. This gives the protein CASSPTRGYQPQHF.

The rearrangement joins TRBV7-6 to TRBJ2-3, with D possibly matching TRBD2 (6 bases). CDR3 size: 13 residues. CDR1 is SGHVS, CDR2 FNYEAQ, per germline. Trimming cost V 8 bases and J 5 bases, with 14 bases left between them. CDR3 loop: CASAGGLGDTQYF. Written as DNA, the CDR3 is TGTGCCAGCGCTGGAGGGCTTGGAGATACGCAGTATTTT.

The chain couples TRBV5-4 to TRBJ2-4; TRBD2 matches 10 bases. The V and J ends lost 6 bases and 7 bases, in that order; junction bases with no gene match: 7. The germline CDR1 and CDR2 sequences are SGHNT and YYREEE (reference sequence). The CDR3 is 14 amino acids. The CDR3 bases are TGTGCCAGCAACCTAGCGGGGGTGGGGAACATTCAGTACTTC. Its protein is CASNLAGVGNIQYF. Combining the CDR3 with reference TRBV5-4 and TRBJ2-4 gives the whole variable domain ETGVTQSPTHLIKTRGQQVTLRCSSQSGHNTVSWYQQALGQGPQFIFQYYREEENGRGNFPPRFSGLQFPNYSSELNVNALELDDSALYLCASNLAGVGNIQYFGAGTRLSVL.

This sequence joins TRBV6-5 and TRBJ2-1, with TRBD1 matching over 7 bases. CDR3 length equals 15 residues. Germline values: CDR1 MNHEY, CDR2 SVGAGI. V lost 7 bases to trimming and J lost 2 bases; unmatched junction nucleotides: 8. The CDR3 DNA reads TGTGCCAGCATATCCCGGGACAGTACCTACAATGAGCAGTTCTTC. Its translation is CASISRDSTYNEQFF.

The rearrangement joins TRBV7-8 to TRBJ2-7, with a possible D match to TRBD1 (6 bases). The CDR3 is 13 amino acids. V lost 6 bases and J lost 3, with 12 bases in between. CDR1 is SGHVS and CDR2 is FQNEAQ in the germline V gene. DNA for the CDR3: TGTGCCAGCAGGCCTGCAGGGGTCTACGAGCAGTACTTC. Amino acid sequence: CASRPAGVYEQYF.